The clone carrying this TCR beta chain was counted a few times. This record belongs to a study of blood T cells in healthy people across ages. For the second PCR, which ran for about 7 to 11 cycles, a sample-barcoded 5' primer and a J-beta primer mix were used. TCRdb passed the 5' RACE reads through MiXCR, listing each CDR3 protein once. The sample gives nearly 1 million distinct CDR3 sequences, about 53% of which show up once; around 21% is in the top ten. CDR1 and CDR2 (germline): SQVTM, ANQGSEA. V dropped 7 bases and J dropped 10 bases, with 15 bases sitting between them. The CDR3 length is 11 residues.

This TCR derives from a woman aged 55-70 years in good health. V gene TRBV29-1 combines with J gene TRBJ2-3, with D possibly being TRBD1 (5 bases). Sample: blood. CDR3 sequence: CSAKEGVSQYF. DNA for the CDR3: TGCAGCGCTAAGGAAGGGGTTTCGCAGTATTTT.